Detailed here is one T cell receptor (beta chain). CDR3 size: 17 residues. Germline V lookup: CDR1 MNHEY, CDR2 SMNVEV (reference sequence). The ends lost 5 bases at V and 5 bases at J; junction bases unmatched: 10. The record originates from a study of blood T cell repertoires in COVID-19. Per the study methods: Reference gene primers were amplified, and this amplification served to estimate nucleated cell counts. The table came from immunoSEQ multiplex PCR; TCRdb's copy has only in-frame clones and leaves some out. V, J and clone size were drawn from that table, and D and trimming were deduced from the DNA. The sample holds tens of thousands of clones, 75% to 85% seen once.

The sample comprised peripheral blood. The rearrangement uses TRBV27 and TRBJ2-3; 13 bases align to TRBD2. The origin of this receptor is a human donor in a cohort sampled during active COVID-19. The CDR3 sequence is CASSLFGLAGVRDTQYF. The CDR3 bases are TGTGCCAGCAGTCTTTTTGGACTAGCGGGAGTGAGAGATACGCAGTATTTT.